This T cell receptor beta chain derives from a study of blood T cell repertoires in COVID-19. Overall study: T cells, B-cell-depleted T cells, or PBMCs provided the cDNA or gDNA that served as material.

Authors' processing steps: From reference gene primer amplification, estimates of nucleated cell counts were derived. Sequencing was performed with immunoSEQ multiplex PCR; in TCRdb, only in-frame clones are kept and a portion is missing. V, J and clone size derive from that table, while D and trimming were established from the DNA sequence. The sample carries over 150,000 clones, approximately 84% recorded once. Ages ranged from roughly 18 to 95 years, with residence in 20 to 30 US areas. Recovered participants had two consecutive negative NP/OP PCR tests, healthcare professional clearance, or symptom resolution. This CDR3 spans 17 amino acids. Germline CDR1 is SGHRS and CDR2 is YFSETQ. Trimming cost V 5 bases and J 2 bases; bases outside gene matches: 15.

This sequence joins TRBV5-1 and TRBJ1-1; 7 bases match TRBD1. The source of this sequence is a man aged 35-49 years who had recovered from COVID-19. Specimen: PBMCs or T cells enriched from blood (not recorded which). The CDR3 spells CASSSLRDSKANTEAFF. The CDR3, as DNA: TGCGCCAGCAGTTCCCTCCGGGACAGCAAAGCAAACACTGAAGCTTTCTTT.